This TCR beta chain was sequenced during a study of shared clonotypes between healthy human individuals. General study points: Despite large depth, rarefaction showed incomplete sorted-subset sequencing. Among donors, sharing of clonotypes was expected to be affected by sequencing depth.

Germline CDR1 reads SGHRS; CDR2 reads YFSETQ. With 4 bases removed from V and 8 bases from J, the gap between germline ends came to 12 bases. CDR3 length: 12 amino acids. Each subset's genomic DNA was split evenly across several immunoSEQ plates. Repertoires were generated with immunoSEQ multiplex PCR, while TCRdb's copy carries only in-frame clones and drops some. The sample includes about 2.3 million clones, 80% to 95% of them seen just once. For this clone: The antigen remains undetermined.

Negatively enriched CD4+ T cells were divided by CD45RA into naive and memory. The chain recombines TRBV5-1 with TRBJ1-2; D is uncertain. This receptor was identified in a man younger than 35 in good health. Some clones in this sample may be carry-over from other donors' samples. The sample was naive CD4+ T cells from PBMCs. This sample's subset: CD45RA+ positively selected. CDR3: CASSETPGGYTF. Here the CDR3 DNA reads TGCGCCAGCAGCGAGACCCCGGGGGGCTACACCTTC.